Included here is one T cell receptor beta chain sequence, with context. This sample is part of a study of technical replicates of blood from a few donors. Repertoires were generated with immunoSEQ multiplex PCR, while TCRdb's copy carries only in-frame clones and drops some. Among approximately 87,000 clones listed, 91% were seen once. The CDR3 runs to 16 residues. CDR1 and CDR2 from the germline V gene are LGHNA and YSLEER. The ends lost 0 bases at V and 5 bases at J; junction bases unmatched: 4. The sequence derives from a human donor in good health. Some clones in this sample may be carry-over from other donors' samples. Sequences were obtained from T cells isolated from PBMCs. V is TRBV4-3 and J is TRBJ2-3, with 11 nucleotides matching TRBD2. CDR3 loop: CASSQDVAGGRDTQYF. For the CDR3, the DNA is TGCGCCAGCAGCCAAGACGTAGCGGGAGGGCGAGATACGCAGTATTTT.